This T cell receptor (beta chain) was recovered during a study of shared clonotypes between healthy human individuals. Study-wide results and limits: Only blood was sampled, and tissue TCR repertoires likely differ from blood ones. Donor scarcity curtailed the genetic and exposure-history diversity represented herein.

In the case of this clone: Its specificity is not known.

Naive-designated CD8 cells lacked CD45RO, were positively enriched for CCR7, and omitted terminally differentiated effector memory CD45RA+ cells. Replicate PCRs from sorted subsets contained roughly 220 ng DNA, which is around 30,000 T cell genomes. In the original processing: Filtering differed because ImmunoSEQ produced junction-only sequences that carried no quality scores. Measured with immunoSEQ multiplex PCR; TCRdb has only the in-frame clones, and not every one. V and J calls and clone size are those listed in that table; D and trimming were worked out from the DNA. The profile shows approximately 2,000,000 clones, 93% of them singletons. In germline, CDR1 is SGHVS, CDR2 FQNEAQ. CDR3 size: 15 residues. V dropped 6 bases and J dropped 8; count of bases not matched to a gene: 14.

This TCR derives from a man aged 18 to 30 in good health. Some clones in this sample may be carry-over from other donors' samples. The rearrangement uses TRBV7-8 and TRBJ1-2; 8 positions agree with TRBD1. The sample consisted of naive CD8+ T cells from PBMCs. CDR3 loop: CASRIQGDLPSGYTF. The CDR3 bases are TGTGCCAGCAGAATACAGGGGGACCTTCCTTCAGGCTACACCTTC. Full variable domain (remainder filled in from reference TRBV7-8 and TRBJ1-2): GAGVSQSPRYKVAKRGQDVALRCDPISGHVSLFWYQQALGQGPEFLTYFQNEAQLDKSGLPSDRFFAERPEGSVSTLKIQRTQQEDSAVYLCASRIQGDLPSGYTFGSGTRLTVV.